Following are 20 T cell receptor beta chains from one sample sequenced in a study of blood T cell repertoires in COVID-19. Generated by immunoSEQ multiplex PCR, the TCRdb table keeps only in-frame clones and is missing some. The sample lists roughly 290,000 clones; approximately 90% were seen once. The specimen was peripheral blood. Every receptor here comes from a man aged 30 to 45 with acute or convalescent COVID-19.

The chain carries TRBV19 and TRBJ1-6; D perhaps matches TRBD1 (6 bases). The V and J ends lost 7 bases and 5 bases respectively, with 12 bases between them. Germline V gene sequence: CDR1 LNHDA, CDR2 SQIVND (reference sequence). The CDR3 is 14 amino acids. CDR3 loop: CASTPGTNNSPLHF. In nucleotides, the CDR3 is TGTGCCAGTACCCCCGGGACAAATAATTCACCCCTCCACTTT.

This chain connects TRBV10-3 to TRBJ1-1; 8 bases fit TRBD1. Germline CDR1 is ENHRY and CDR2 is SYGVKD. V shed 10 bases, J shed 0 bases, and the junction held 7 bases outside the gene matches. The CDR3 loop spans 14 amino acids. CDR3 nucleotides: TGTGCCACCCAACTGACAGGGGTGAACACTGAAGCTTTCTTT. Amino acids: CATQLTGVNTEAFF.

J is TRBJ2-2 and V is TRBV28; no definite D call. The CDR3 sequence is 12 residues long. Deletions cut 6 bases from V and 5 bases from J, with 7 bases between. Germline V gives CDR1 MDHEN, CDR2 SYDVKM. CDR3 in DNA: TGTGCCAGCAGGTCGGGTACCGGGGAGCTGTTTTTT. This encodes CASRSGTGELFF.

About this clone itself: Other nucleotide sequences in the sample specify the same CDR3. V and J are TRBV3-1 (or the pseudogene TRBV3-2) and TRBJ2-7, with 7 bases aligning to TRBD2. Germline V gene lookup returns CDR1 LGHDT and CDR2 YNNKEL (reference sequence). CDR3 length equals 12 residues. V lost 6 bases, J lost 3 bases, and 2 bases stayed unmatched. CDR3 bases: TGTGCCAGCAGTCCGGGAGGCTACGAGCAGTACTTC. Its translation: CASSPGGYEQYF.

The chain carries TRBV27 and TRBJ1-2; the match to TRBD1 covers 7 bases. The CDR3 spans 15 residues. With 6 bases clipped from V and 6 bases from J, the junction kept 13 bases outside the gene matches. Germline lookup yields CDR1 MNHEY and CDR2 SMNVEV (reference sequence). CDR3 in amino acids: CASRSWDSRSNGYTF. The CDR3 DNA follows: TGTGCCAGCAGATCTTGGGACAGCCGCTCCAATGGCTACACCTTC.

The rearrangement joins TRBV9 to TRBJ2-4, with 7 bases that match TRBD1. With V trimmed by 0 bases and J by 2 bases, 14 bases remained unmatched. The CDR3 is 19 residues long. Germline CDR1 reads SGDLS; CDR2 reads YYNGEE. The CDR3 nucleotides are TGTGCCAGCAGCGTAGAGGGGGCGGGTAACCCCTCCTCCAAAAACATTCAGTACTTC. It specifies CASSVEGAGNPSSKNIQYF. The variable domain in full, with the rest retrieved from reference TRBV9 and TRBJ2-4, is DSGVTQTPKHLITATGQRVTLRCSPRSGDLSVYWYQQSLDQGLQFLIQYYNGEERAKGNILERFSAQQFPDLHSELNLSSLELGDSALYFCASSVEGAGNPSSKNIQYFGAGTRLSVL.

This clone appeared a single time. The same CDR3 arises from other DNA sequences in this sample as well. The CDR3 region has the DNA TGTGCCAGCAGCCAAGGACTAGCGGGAACAGATACGCAGTATTTT. This codes for CASSQGLAGTDTQYF. The chain is built from TRBV3-1 (or the pseudogene TRBV3-2) and TRBJ2-3; 11 nucleotides match TRBD2. Trimming removed 1 base from V and 3 bases from J; junction bases left unmatched: 0. This CDR3 spans 15 amino acids. Per the germline V gene, CDR1 is LGHDT and CDR2 is YNNKEL (reference sequence).

The chain links TRBV7-9 to TRBJ1-1; TRBD1 might be the D (5 bases). The germline V gene has CDR1 SEHNR and CDR2 FQNEAQ (reference sequence). Trimming shortened V by 0 bases and J by 11 bases, and 13 bases separated the two germline ends. CDR3 size: 13 residues. The CDR3 loop reads CASSLALAGLAFF. The CDR3 coding sequence is TGTGCCAGCAGCTTAGCGCTGGCAGGGTTGGCTTTCTTT.

The chain has TRBV3-1 (or the pseudogene TRBV3-2) and TRBJ1-2; tentatively, D is TRBD1 (6 bases). The CDR3 covers 12 residues. Trimming removed 5 bases at V and 4 bases at J, with 8 bases between. Germline assignment: CDR1 LGHDT and CDR2 YNNKEL (reference sequence). The CDR3 sequence is CASSTGPYGYTF. In nucleotides, the CDR3 is TGTGCCAGCAGCACAGGGCCCTATGGCTACACCTTC.

This chain links TRBV2 with TRBJ1-2; 11 positions match TRBD1. CDR1 and CDR2 from the germline V gene are SNHLY and FYNNEI. After removal of 8 bases from V and 8 bases from J, the junction contained 4 bases not matched to a gene. The CDR3 is made up of 12 amino acids. In DNA, the CDR3 is TGTGCCAGCCGGACAGGGGGCGTGGGCTACACCTTC. Residues: CASRTGGVGYTF. Full variable domain (missing parts from reference TRBV2 and TRBJ1-2): EPEVTQTPSHQVTQMGQEVILRCVPISNHLYFYWYRQILGQKVEFLVSFYNNEISEKSEIFDDQFSVERPDGSNFTLKIRSTKLEDSAMYFCASRTGGVGYTFGSGTRLTVV.

V gene TRBV5-1 combines with J gene TRBJ2-5; TRBD2 matches 7 bases. This CDR3 is 14 amino acids long. V was pared by 1 base and J by 5 bases, with 5 bases of the junction left unmatched. The germline V gene has CDR1 SGHRS and CDR2 YFSETQ. CDR3 bases: TGCGCCAGCAGCTTGTCGGGGGGTAAGGAGACCCAGTACTTC. It is translated as CASSLSGGKETQYF.

The chain employs TRBV12-5 and TRBJ2-3; D remains ambiguous. The CDR3 consists of 16 residues. Germline CDR1 is LGHNT and CDR2 is FRNRAP. With 5 bases removed from V and 4 bases from J, the gap between germline ends came to 19 bases. CDR3 coding DNA: TGTGCTAGTGGTGCCCCTCCCGGGTCTCCCGCAGATACGCAGTATTTT. Translating it yields CASGAPPGSPADTQYF.

This clone was detected only once. The chain recombines TRBV7-9 with TRBJ2-1; 10 bases fit TRBD2. The CDR3 is 18 residues long. Germline lookup yields CDR1 SEHNR and CDR2 FQNEAQ (reference sequence). The J segment lost 3 bases and the V segment lost 5 bases, leaving 13 bases of the junction unmatched. The chain's CDR3 is CASSHPQSGRDYYNEQFF. DNA of the CDR3: TGTGCCAGCAGCCACCCCCAAAGCGGGAGGGATTACTACAATGAGCAGTTCTTC.

This chain uses TRBV5-4 with TRBJ1-2, with D possibly being TRBD1 (5 bases). CDR3 length: 12 residues. The V end was cut by 2 bases, the J end by 5 bases, with 7 bases between. Germline loops: CDR1 SGHNT, CDR2 YYREEE (reference sequence). The DNA for the CDR3 is TGTGCCAGCAGCTTCCCAGGGTATGGCTACACCTTC. As protein: CASSFPGYGYTF. The entire variable domain, with the rest obtained from reference TRBV5-4 and TRBJ1-2, is as follows: ETGVTQSPTHLIKTRGQQVTLRCSSQSGHNTVSWYQQALGQGPQFIFQYYREEENGRGNFPPRFSGLQFPNYSSELNVNALELDDSALYLCASSFPGYGYTFGSGTRLTVV.

Notes on this clone: The junction does not match germline at one end; this may be a read error. The CDR3 DNA follows: TGTGCTAGCAGCTTCGGGGCGGGAGGGCACCAGTACTTC. This codes for CASSFGAGGHQYF. The rearrangement links TRBV7-7 to TRBJ2-5; 9 nucleotides align to TRBD2. Per germline, CDR1 SSHAT and CDR2 FNYEAQ (reference sequence). The CDR3 covers 13 residues.

The chain joins TRBV9 to TRBJ1-1; 7 bases align to TRBD1. V dropped 10 bases and J dropped 0; count of bases not matched to a gene: 6. The V gene's germline CDR1 is SGDLS and CDR2 YYNGEE. This CDR3 contains 13 residues. The CDR3 here is CAGSTGMNTEAFF. In DNA, the CDR3 is TGTGCCGGATCGACAGGGATGAACACTGAAGCTTTCTTT.

The chain couples TRBV30 to TRBJ1-1; D remains unclear. Germline-derived CDR1 and CDR2 are GTSNPN and SVGIG (reference sequence). V was trimmed by 5 bases and J by 4 bases, leaving 14 bases between them. The CDR3 loop spans 13 amino acids. In DNA, the CDR3 is TGTGCCTGGTCAGTACGAACCACCACTGAAGCTTTCTTT. This gives the protein CAWSVRTTTEAFF.

The rearrangement uses TRBV3-1 (or the pseudogene TRBV3-2) and TRBJ2-1; D is possibly TRBD2 (5 bases). The V gene's germline CDR1 is LGHDT and CDR2 YNNKEL (reference sequence). Trimming pared 0 bases from V and 0 bases from J, leaving 9 bases between. The CDR3 has 16 amino acids. CDR3: CASSQERTFSYNEQFF. The CDR3 DNA reads as TGTGCCAGCAGCCAAGAGAGGACTTTCTCCTACAATGAGCAGTTCTTC.

The genes are TRBV18 and TRBJ2-1, with D perhaps TRBD2 (5 bases). Trimming left V 2 bases short and J 9 bases short, with 11 bases between. The CDR3 runs 13 residues. Germline loops: CDR1 KGHSH, CDR2 LQKENI. CDR3 protein: CASSPFEAGEQFF. DNA of the CDR3: TGTGCCAGCTCACCATTCGAGGCGGGTGAGCAGTTCTTC.

The chain couples TRBV12-3 or TRBV12-4 to TRBJ1-6; 7 nucleotides agree with TRBD1. The CDR3 loop spans 13 amino acids. The V segment lost 5 bases and the J segment 10 bases; nucleotides outside the gene matches: 5. CDR3 amino acids: CASSLGTVSPLHF. DNA of the CDR3: TGTGCCAGCAGTCTTGGGACAGTCTCACCCCTCCACTTT.